Given below is one TCR beta chain in context. The data originate from a study of control samples from healthy donors and cancer patients. V lost 3 bases to trimming and J lost 5 bases, with 16 bases between them. Germline values: CDR1 SQVTM, CDR2 ANQGSEA. The CDR3 consists of 14 residues. Some clones are missing from TCRdb's copy, which holds only in-frame ones; the method was immunoSEQ multiplex PCR. Among approximately 60,000 clones, over 75% were seen once, and the ten largest hold roughly 6%. Sequencing used blood. This TCR was recovered from a man aged 35-49 years in good health. The V gene is TRBV29-1, the J gene TRBJ1-1, with no clear D. CDR3 amino acids: CSVELLSWNTEAFF. The CDR3 nucleotides are TGCAGCGTTGAGTTGCTCAGTTGGAATACTGAAGCTTTCTTT.